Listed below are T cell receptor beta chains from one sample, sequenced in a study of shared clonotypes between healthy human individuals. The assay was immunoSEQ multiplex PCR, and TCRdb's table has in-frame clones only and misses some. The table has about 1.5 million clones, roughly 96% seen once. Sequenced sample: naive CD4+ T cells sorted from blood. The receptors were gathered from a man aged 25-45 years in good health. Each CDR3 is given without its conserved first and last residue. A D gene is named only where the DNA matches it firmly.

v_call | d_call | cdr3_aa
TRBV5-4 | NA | ASSFSTQETQY
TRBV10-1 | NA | ASSGPPGRSYNEQF
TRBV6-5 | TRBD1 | ASRYPGTVYGYT
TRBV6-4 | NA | ASSDTAGRYNEQF
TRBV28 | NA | ASSGLWEQY
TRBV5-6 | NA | ASSPTARRSTDTQY
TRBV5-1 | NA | ASRSGAPNNEQF
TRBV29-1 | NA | SLETQY
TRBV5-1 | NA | ASSLLGQNAGELF
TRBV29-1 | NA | SVERDGPATSEQY
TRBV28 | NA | ASVATNTGELF
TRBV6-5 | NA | ASSPVGLEQY
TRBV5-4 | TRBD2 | ASTGLAGGQETQY
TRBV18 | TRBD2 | ASSPGISGRTSYNEQF
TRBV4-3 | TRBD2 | ASSQVPGPSGGHEQY
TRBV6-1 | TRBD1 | ASSETDRLYEQY
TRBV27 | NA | ASSPGRNQYSNQPQH
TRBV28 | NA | ASSSQAWAGDNEQF
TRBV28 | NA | ASSPNLGAKETQY
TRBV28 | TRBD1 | ASSLFVEDRGGNQPQH
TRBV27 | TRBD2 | ASSWFASGRANEQF
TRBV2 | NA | ASSSIPGASTDTQY
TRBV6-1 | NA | ASSLQGLFTDTQY
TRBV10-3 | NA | AISAGGPNTEAF
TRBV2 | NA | ASTQDGADQPQH
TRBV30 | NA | AWSGLGPRGYT
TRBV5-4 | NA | ASTLDRPGTDTQY